Detailed here is one TCR beta chain. The data were taken from a study of long-term antiretroviral therapy in people with HIV. Germline CDR1 is KGHSY and CDR2 is FQNENV. V was cut by 4 bases and J by 0 bases, with 13 bases left in between. The CDR3 length is 15 residues. Samples were assayed with immunoSEQ v3.0 at survey level. Using immunoSEQ multiplex PCR, the repertoire was profiled, and TCRdb retains in-frame clones only, with some absent. The sample lists under 35,000 clones, roughly nine tenths occurring once. Per individual, the PBMC samples numbered at least one pre-ART and at least two post-ART.

The source was unsorted PBMCs, collected 1.1 years after starting antiretroviral therapy. This chain connects TRBV16 to TRBJ2-7; D gene unclear. This TCR came from a man aged 18 to 30 with HIV. This CDR3 is CASSPGSTSSYEQYF. The CDR3 DNA reads as TGTGCCAGCAGCCCCGGCTCCACGAGCTCCTACGAGCAGTACTTC.